The TCR beta chain described here comes from a study of Tregs in tolerant kidney transplant recipients. Broader study findings: Few patients were studied, so findings need validation in larger groups. Some patients' samples used different primers over time, so nucleotide sequences weren't comparable. No direct test of biological reproducibility was done here.

The protocol was immunoSEQ multiplex PCR, while the TCRdb copy is restricted to in-frame clones and leaves out a portion. This sample contains under 30,000 clones. Mixed chimerism was transient after nonmyeloablative marrow transplants from related graft donors. Comment on this clone: The antigen is undetermined.

This TCR came from a human patient who received a combined kidney and bone marrow transplant. Some T cells could come from the graft donor. The material was CD4+ T cells from blood (PBMCs), obtained 6 months after the transplant.

The CDR3 reads CASSLSYRGPLNTEAFF. The DNA read from the CDR3 is TGTGCCAGCAGCTTATCGTACAGGGGGCCCCTAAACACTGAA. J is TRBJ1-1 and V is TRBV7-6; TRBD1 agrees at 9 bases. The read terminates 3 residues before the CDR3 end, so the remaining end is supplied by the germline J gene. CDR3 length: 17 residues. Looked up from germline, CDR1 is SGHVS and CDR2 is FNYEAQ. Trimming at V came to 2 bases and at J to 2 bases, leaving 9 bases not matched to a gene.